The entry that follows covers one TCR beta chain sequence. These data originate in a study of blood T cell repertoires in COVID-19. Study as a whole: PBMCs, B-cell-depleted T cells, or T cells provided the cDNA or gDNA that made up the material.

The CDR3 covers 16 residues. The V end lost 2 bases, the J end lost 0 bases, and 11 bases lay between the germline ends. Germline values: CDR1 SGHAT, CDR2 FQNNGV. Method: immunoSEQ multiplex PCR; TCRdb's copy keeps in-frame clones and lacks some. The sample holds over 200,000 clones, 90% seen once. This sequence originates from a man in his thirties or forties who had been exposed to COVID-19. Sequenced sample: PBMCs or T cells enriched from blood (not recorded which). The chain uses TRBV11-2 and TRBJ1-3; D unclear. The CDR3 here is CASSLKSQDSGNTIYF. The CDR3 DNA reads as TGTGCCAGCAGCTTAAAGAGTCAGGACTCTGGAAACACCATATATTTT.